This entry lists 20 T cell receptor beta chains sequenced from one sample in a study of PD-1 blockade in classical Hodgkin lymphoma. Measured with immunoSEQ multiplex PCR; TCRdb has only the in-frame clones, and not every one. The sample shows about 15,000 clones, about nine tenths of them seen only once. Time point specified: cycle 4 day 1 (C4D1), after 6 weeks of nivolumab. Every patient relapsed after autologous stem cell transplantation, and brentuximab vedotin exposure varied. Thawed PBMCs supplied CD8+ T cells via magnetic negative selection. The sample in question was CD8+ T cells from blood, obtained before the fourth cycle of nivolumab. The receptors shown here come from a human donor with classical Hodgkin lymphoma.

CDR3 DNA: TGTGCCAGCAGTGAGACAGGGGGATCGAACGAGCAGTACTTC. Amino acid sequence: CASSETGGSNEQYF. The chain has TRBV2 and TRBJ2-7, with TRBD1 matching 9 bases. The germline V gene has CDR1 SNHLY and CDR2 FYNNEI. The CDR3 sequence is 14 residues long. V trimming: 3 bases; J trimming: 5 bases; junction bases outside the gene matches: 5. The full variable domain, in which reference TRBV2 and TRBJ2-7 provide the parts outside the CDR3, is EPEVTQTPSHQVTQMGQEVILRCVPISNHLYFYWYRQILGQKVEFLVSFYNNEISEKSEIFDDQFSVERPDGSNFTLKIRSTKLEDSAMYFCASSETGGSNEQYFGPGTRLTVT.

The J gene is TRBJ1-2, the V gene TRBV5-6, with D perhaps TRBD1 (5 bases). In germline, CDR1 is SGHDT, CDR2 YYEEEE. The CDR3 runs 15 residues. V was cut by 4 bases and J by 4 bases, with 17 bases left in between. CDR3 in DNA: TGTGCCAGCAGCGGAAGGGGATACGACGTCTATGGCTACACCTTC. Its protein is CASSGRGYDVYGYTF.

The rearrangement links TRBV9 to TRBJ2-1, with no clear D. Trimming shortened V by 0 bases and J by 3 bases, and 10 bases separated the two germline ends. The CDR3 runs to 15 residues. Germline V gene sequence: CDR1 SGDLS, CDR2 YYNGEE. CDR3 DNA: TGTGCCAGCAGCGTAGAAAGCGCCAACTACAATGAGCAGTTCTTC. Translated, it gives CASSVESANYNEQFF.

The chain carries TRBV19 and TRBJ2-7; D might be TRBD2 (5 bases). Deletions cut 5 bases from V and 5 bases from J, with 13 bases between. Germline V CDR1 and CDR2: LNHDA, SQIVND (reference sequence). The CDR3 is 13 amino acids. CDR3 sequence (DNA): TGTGCCAGTAGTCCGGGGATTGTCCACGAGCAGTACTTC. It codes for CASSPGIVHEQYF.

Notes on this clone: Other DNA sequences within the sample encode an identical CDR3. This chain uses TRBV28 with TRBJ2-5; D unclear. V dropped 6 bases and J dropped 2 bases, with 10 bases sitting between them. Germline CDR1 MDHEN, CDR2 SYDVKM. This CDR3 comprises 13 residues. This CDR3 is CASSRTDQETQYF. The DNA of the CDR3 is TGTGCCAGCAGCCGGACGGATCAAGAGACCCAGTACTTC.

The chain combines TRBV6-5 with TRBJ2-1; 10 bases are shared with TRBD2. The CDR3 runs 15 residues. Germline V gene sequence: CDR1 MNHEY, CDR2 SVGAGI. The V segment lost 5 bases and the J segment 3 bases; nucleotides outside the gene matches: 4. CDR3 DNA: TGTGCCAGCAGTCTAGCGGGAGAGTTCTACAATGAGCAGTTCTTC. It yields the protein CASSLAGEFYNEQFF.

The CDR3 sequence: CASSLGYGGNQPQHF. The CDR3 DNA reads as TGTGCCAGCAGCTTAGGTTATGGCGGGAATCAGCCCCAGCATTTT. This rearrangement joins TRBV7-9 to TRBJ1-5; D is ambiguous. The CDR3 spans 15 residues. Per the germline V gene, CDR1 is SEHNR and CDR2 is FQNEAQ (reference sequence). Trimming stripped 1 base from V and 4 bases from J, with 11 bases between.

CDR3 bases: TGTGCCAGCAGTGATGGACCCAGGAACACTGAAGCTTTCTTT. This encodes CASSDGPRNTEAFF. The chain joins TRBV7-3 to TRBJ1-1; no firm D call. V was shortened by 6 bases and J by 1 base, with 12 bases between the two germline ends. Germline values: CDR1 SGHTA, CDR2 FQGTGA. The CDR3 consists of 14 residues.

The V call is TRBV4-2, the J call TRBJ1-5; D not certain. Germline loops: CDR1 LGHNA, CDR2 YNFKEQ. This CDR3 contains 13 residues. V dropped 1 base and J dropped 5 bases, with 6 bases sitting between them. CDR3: CASSQVRDQPQHF. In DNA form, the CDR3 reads TGTGCCAGCAGCCAAGTACGGGATCAGCCCCAGCATTTT.

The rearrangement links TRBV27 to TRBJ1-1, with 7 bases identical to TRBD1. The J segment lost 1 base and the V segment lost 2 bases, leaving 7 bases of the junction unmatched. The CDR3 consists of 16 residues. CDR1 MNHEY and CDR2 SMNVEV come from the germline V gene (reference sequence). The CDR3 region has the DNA TGTGCCAGCAGTTTACACCCCAGGGGGAGGAACACTGAAGCTTTCTTT. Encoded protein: CASSLHPRGRNTEAFF.

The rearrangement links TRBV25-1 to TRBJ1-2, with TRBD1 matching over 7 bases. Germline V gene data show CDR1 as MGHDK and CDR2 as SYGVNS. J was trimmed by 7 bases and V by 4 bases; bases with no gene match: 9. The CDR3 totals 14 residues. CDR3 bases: TGTGCCAGCAGTGGCCGACAGGGAAGTTTTGGCTACACCTTC. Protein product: CASSGRQGSFGYTF.

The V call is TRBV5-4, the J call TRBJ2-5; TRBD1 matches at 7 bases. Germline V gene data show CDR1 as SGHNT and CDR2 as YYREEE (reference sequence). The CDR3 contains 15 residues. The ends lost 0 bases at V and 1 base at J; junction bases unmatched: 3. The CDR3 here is CASSLATGLQETQYF. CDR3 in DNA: TGTGCCAGCAGCTTGGCGACAGGGCTCCAAGAGACCCAGTACTTC. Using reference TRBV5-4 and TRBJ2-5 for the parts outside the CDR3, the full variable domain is ETGVTQSPTHLIKTRGQQVTLRCSSQSGHNTVSWYQQALGQGPQFIFQYYREEENGRGNFPPRFSGLQFPNYSSELNVNALELDDSALYLCASSLATGLQETQYFGPGTRLLVL.

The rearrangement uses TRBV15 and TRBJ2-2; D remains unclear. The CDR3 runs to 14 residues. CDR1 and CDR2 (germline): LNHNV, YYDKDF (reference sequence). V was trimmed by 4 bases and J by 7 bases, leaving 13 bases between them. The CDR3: CATSTYYPDGELFF. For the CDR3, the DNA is TGTGCCACCAGCACTTACTACCCCGACGGGGAGCTGTTTTTT.

The CDR3 DNA is TGCGCCAGCAGCTGGCCGACTAGCGGGAACCCGAACTACAATGAGCAGTTCTTC. Translated: CASSWPTSGNPNYNEQFF. The V gene is TRBV5-1, the J gene TRBJ2-1; 11 positions match TRBD2. The trim removed 3 bases at V and 3 bases at J, leaving 11 bases unmatched. Germline assignment: CDR1 SGHRS and CDR2 YFSETQ. The CDR3 totals 18 residues.

CDR3: CASSYSVGGSYEQYF. CDR3 nucleotides: TGTGCCAGCAGTTACTCTGTTGGGGGCTCCTACGAGCAGTACTTC. This sequence joins TRBV6-6 and TRBJ2-7; D is perhaps TRBD1 or TRBD2 (5 bases each). V was shortened by 0 bases and J by 0 bases, with 9 bases between the two germline ends. There are 15 residues in the CDR3. Germline CDR1 is MNHNY and CDR2 is SVGAGI (reference sequence).

As DNA, the CDR3 is TGTGCCAGTAGTATCTTAGGAGGTCCCAGGTACAATGAGCAGTTCTTC. This gives the protein CASSILGGPRYNEQFF. The chain is built from TRBV19 and TRBJ2-1; perhaps TRBD2 as D (5 bases). V lost 3 bases to trimming and J lost 4 bases, with 16 bases between them. Germline V gene lookup returns CDR1 LNHDA and CDR2 SQIVND (reference sequence). There are 16 residues in the CDR3.

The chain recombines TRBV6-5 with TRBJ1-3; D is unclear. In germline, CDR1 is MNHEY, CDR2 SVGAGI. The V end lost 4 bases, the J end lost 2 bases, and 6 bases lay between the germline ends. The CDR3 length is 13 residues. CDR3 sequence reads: CASSFRTGNTIYF. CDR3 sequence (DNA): TGTGCCAGCAGTTTTAGAACTGGAAACACCATATATTTT.

CDR3 sequence (DNA): TGTGCCAGCAGTGTGAACACTGAAGCTTTCTTT. Residues: CASSVNTEAFF. The chain has TRBV2 and TRBJ1-1; unclear D gene. The CDR3 covers 11 residues. Trimming shortened V by 4 bases and J by 0 bases, and 0 bases separated the two germline ends. CDR1 SNHLY and CDR2 FYNNEI come from the germline V gene.

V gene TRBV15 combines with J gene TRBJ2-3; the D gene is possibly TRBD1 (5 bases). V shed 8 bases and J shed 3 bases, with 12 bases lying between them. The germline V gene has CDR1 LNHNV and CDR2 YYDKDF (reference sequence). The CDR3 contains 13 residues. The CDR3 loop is CATVGRETDTQYF. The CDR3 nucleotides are TGTGCCACCGTTGGCAGGGAAACAGATACGCAGTATTTT.

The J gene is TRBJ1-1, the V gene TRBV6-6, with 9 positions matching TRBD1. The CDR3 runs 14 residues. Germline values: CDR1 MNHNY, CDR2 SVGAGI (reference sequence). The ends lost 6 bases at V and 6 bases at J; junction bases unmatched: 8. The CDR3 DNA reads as TGTGCCAGCAGCCACAGGGGGCATTTAGCTGAAGCTTTCTTT. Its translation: CASSHRGHLAEAFF.